Following are 30 T cell receptor beta chains from one sample sequenced in a study of CD8 T cells in ankylosing spondylitis listed by TCRdb under 2017. The method behind the library was 5' RACE. TCRdb names Illumina HiSeq 2500 as the instrument used. Through fastp at Q25 and MiXCR, TCRdb rebuilt clones from the public reads, retaining in-frame beta chains. Merged by CDR3 protein, the rows form single entries marked with the most common genes and DNA. This sample is represented by around 300,000 distinct CDR3 sequences; roughly 10% of them were singletons. The ten most abundant clones make up 8% to 9.5% of the sample. Sequenced input: blood, either unsorted or a sorted T cell fraction (not recorded which). Every receptor here comes from a female donor with ankylosing spondylitis or in good health (not recorded which).

This clonotype was detected many times. CDR3 DNA sequence: TGTGCCACCGGTGGTGCCCTCGAGAATGAGCAGTTCTTC. This sequence encodes CATGGALENEQFF. The V gene is TRBV15, the J gene TRBJ2-1; no definite D call. CDR3 size: 13 residues. V lost 8 bases and J lost 7, with 15 bases in between. Germline assignment: CDR1 LNHNV and CDR2 YYDKDF (reference sequence).

This sequence joins TRBV4-3 and TRBJ2-2; D gene uncertain. Trimming took 1 base from V and 5 from J, leaving 11 bases between them. Germline CDR1 LGHNA, CDR2 YSLEER. The CDR3 extends over 15 amino acids. CDR3 coding DNA: TGCGCCAGCAGCCAAGGAAATCAGGATACCGGGGAGCTGTTTTTT. It specifies CASSQGNQDTGELFF.

Turning to this clonotype: A much larger clone lies a single base off, so this may be a read error. J is TRBJ1-1 and V is TRBV12-3 or TRBV12-4, with 11 bases that match TRBD1. This CDR3 has 16 residues. The CDR3 nucleotides read TGTGCCAGCCGTTTAGGACAGGGGGCGAGTAACACTGAAGCTTTCTTT. Encoded protein: CASRLGQGASNTEAFF.

The J gene is TRBJ2-3, the V gene TRBV7-2, with 11 bases identical to TRBD1. V lost 5 bases to trimming and J lost 3 bases; unmatched junction nucleotides: 7. The CDR3 length is 16 residues. The germline V gene has CDR1 SGHTA and CDR2 FQGNSA. The CDR3 DNA sequence: TGTGCCAGCAGCCCGCGGACAGGGGGCGTAACAGATACGCAGTATTTT. This gives the protein CASSPRTGGVTDTQYF.

This clonotype was detected many times. The chain combines TRBV18 with TRBJ2-7, with D uncertain. Trimming cost V 3 bases and J 6 bases, with 15 bases left between them. This CDR3 region has 14 residues. Germline CDR1 reads KGHSH; CDR2 reads LQKENI. CDR3 region: CASSPQDQGSEQYF. The CDR3 region has the DNA TGTGCCAGCTCACCGCAAGACCAAGGTAGCGAGCAGTACTTC.

This clonotype was picked up many times. This chain uses TRBV6-2 or TRBV6-3 with TRBJ2-2; 7 bases line up with TRBD2. Trimming removed 7 bases from V and 2 bases from J; junction bases left unmatched: 13. This CDR3 is built from 17 residues. Germline CDR1 is MNHEY and CDR2 is SVGEGT. The CDR3 protein is CASTLALASGNTGELFF. For the CDR3, the DNA is TGTGCCAGCACCCTAGCTCTGGCTAGCGGAAACACCGGGGAGCTGTTTTTT.

This clonotype has at least ten counts. The gene calls are TRBV5-1 and TRBJ2-1; 8 bases agree with TRBD2. Looked up from germline, CDR1 is SGHRS and CDR2 is YFSETQ. Trimming removed 6 bases from V and 7 bases from J; junction bases left unmatched: 12. The CDR3 contains 15 residues. CDR3 DNA: TGCGCCAGCAACTACCGGGGACTAGTGGCTAATGAGCAGTTCTTC. This codes for CASNYRGLVANEQFF.

J is TRBJ1-2 and V is TRBV5-5, with D possibly TRBD1 on 5 matching bases. This CDR3 region has 14 residues. V lost 0 bases and J 1 base, leaving 7 bases between the germline ends. CDR1 SGHKS and CDR2 YYEKEE come from the germline V gene (reference sequence). CDR3 residues: CASSLGTFNYGYTF. The CDR3 region has the DNA TGTGCCAGCAGCTTGGGGACATTTAACTATGGCTACACCTTC.

The table lists this clonotype with many counts. The CDR3 DNA reads TGCAGTGCCGTCAGGACAGGGGGCCCCTATGAGCAGTTCTTC. Translating gives CSAVRTGGPYEQFF. The chain carries TRBV20-1 and TRBJ2-1; 11 bases align to TRBD1. Germline V gene sequence: CDR1 DFQATT, CDR2 SNEGSKA (reference sequence). This CDR3 contains 14 residues. After removal of 6 bases from V and 8 bases from J, the junction contained 9 bases not matched to a gene.

This clonotype was seen ten or more times. The chain joins TRBV5-1 to TRBJ2-7, with TRBD1 matching over 7 bases. The germline V gene encodes CDR1 SGHRS and CDR2 YFSETQ. J was trimmed by 3 bases and V by 0 bases; bases with no gene match: 3. The CDR3 loop spans 14 amino acids. CDR3 nucleotide sequence: TGCGCCAGCAGCTTGGCCGGACAGGACTACGAGCAGTACTTC. This codes for CASSLAGQDYEQYF.

The rearrangement joins TRBV30 to TRBJ2-5; maybe TRBD1 (5 bases). The CDR3 is 12 amino acids. V shed 0 bases and J shed 5 bases, with 7 bases lying between them. Germline values: CDR1 GTSNPN, CDR2 SVGIG (reference sequence). CDR3 nucleotides: TGTGCCTGGAGTGTCTCAGGGGAGACCCAGTACTTC. This translates into CAWSVSGETQYF.

This rearrangement joins TRBV7-2 to TRBJ2-7; TRBD1 matches at 9 bases. V was pared by 5 bases and J by 5 bases, with 7 bases of the junction left unmatched. The V gene's germline CDR1 is SGHTA and CDR2 FQGNSA. The CDR3 runs to 14 residues. The CDR3 is CASSPRDRDHEQYF. The DNA for the CDR3 is TGTGCCAGCAGCCCCCGGGACAGGGACCACGAGCAGTACTTC.

This clonotype was detected many times. The chain has TRBV18 and TRBJ2-2; possibly TRBD2 for D (6 bases). Germline V gives CDR1 KGHSH, CDR2 LQKENI. This CDR3 spans 16 amino acids. V shed 0 bases and J shed 0 bases, with 8 bases lying between them. The CDR3 nucleotides are TGTGCCAGCTCACCACCGGGACTGGCGAACACCGGGGAGCTGTTTTTT. This gives the protein CASSPPGLANTGELFF.

This clonotype was recorded a few times. In DNA, the CDR3 is TGCGCCAGCAGCCAACTCCAGTTTCCGAATGAAAAACTGTTTTTT. Residues: CASSQLQFPNEKLFF. The V and J genes are TRBV4-1 and TRBJ1-4; D is undetermined. The CDR3 is 15 residues long. The V end lost 2 bases, the J end lost 5 bases, and 12 bases lay between the germline ends. Germline loops: CDR1 MGHRA, CDR2 YSYEKL.

There are many counts of this clonotype. This chain links TRBV5-1 with TRBJ2-3; D not resolved. V shed 6 bases and J shed 6 bases, with 17 bases lying between them. In germline, CDR1 is SGHRS, CDR2 YFSETQ. The CDR3 extends over 14 amino acids. The CDR3 DNA reads as TGCGCCAGCACCAGGACGGCCCAAATGGATACGCAGTATTTT. Protein: CASTRTAQMDTQYF.

In its sample, this clonotype was seen a few times. The DNA of the CDR3 is TGTGCCAGCAGCGTAGGGGGGGGGACAGCGGACACTGAAGCTTTCTTT. This gives the protein CASSVGGGTADTEAFF. This chain joins TRBV9 and TRBJ1-1; 7 positions agree with TRBD1. The CDR3 is 16 residues long. Germline V gives CDR1 SGDLS, CDR2 YYNGEE. Trimming removed 0 bases from V and 3 bases from J; junction bases left unmatched: 8. The variable domain in full, with the rest retrieved from reference TRBV9 and TRBJ1-1, is DSGVTQTPKHLITATGQRVTLRCSPRSGDLSVYWYQQSLDQGLQFLIQYYNGEERAKGNILERFSAQQFPDLHSELNLSSLELGDSALYFCASSVGGGTADTEAFFGQGTRLTVV.

This clonotype was recorded at least ten times. The rearrangement uses TRBV29-1 and TRBJ2-1, with 14 positions matching TRBD2. Germline lookup yields CDR1 SQVTM and CDR2 ANQGSEA. This CDR3 spans 17 amino acids. V shed 6 bases, J shed 0 bases, and the junction held 7 bases outside the gene matches. The CDR3 DNA reads TGCAGCGTCGGGACTAGCGGGGGCCTCAGCTCCTACAATGAGCAGTTCTTC. Encoded protein: CSVGTSGGLSSYNEQFF.

A remark on this clonotype: A much larger clone differs from this one at a single base, so this may be a read error. The chain links TRBV20-1 to TRBJ1-6; 10 bases map to TRBD1. The CDR3 extends over 15 amino acids. In germline, CDR1 is DFQATT, CDR2 SNEGSKA (reference sequence). The CDR3 loop is CSAREGTGVNSPLRF. The CDR3 nucleotides are TGCAGTGCTAGAGAAGGGACAGGGGTAAATTCACCCCTCCGCTTT.

Of note for this clonotype: This may arise from a read error, as a much more abundant clone is one base away. The V call is TRBV9, the J call TRBJ2-1, with TRBD1 matching 7 bases. Germline values: CDR1 SGDLS, CDR2 YYNGEE. CDR3 length: 15 amino acids. CDR3 in amino acids: CATSVGQGEFYEQFF. The DNA of the CDR3 is TGTGCCACCAGCGTAGGGCAGGGGGAGTTCTATGAGCAGTTCTTC.

This clonotype was observed many times. The CDR3 DNA follows: TGCAGTGCTGCACAGGGGGCAAAGGAAAAACTGTTTTTT. Amino acid sequence: CSAAQGAKEKLFF. V and J are TRBV20-1 and TRBJ1-4, with 9 positions matching TRBD1. Germline V lookup: CDR1 DFQATT, CDR2 SNEGSKA (reference sequence). There are 13 residues in the CDR3. Germline trimming cut 5 bases from V and 8 bases from J; bases unmatched to any gene: 6.

This clonotype was seen many times. The genes are TRBV12-3 or TRBV12-4 and TRBJ2-1; 7 nucleotides line up with TRBD2. The CDR3 sequence is 14 residues long. The ends lost 7 bases at V and 3 bases at J; junction bases unmatched: 6. The CDR3 loop reads CASITGTNYNEQFF. CDR3 bases: TGTGCCAGCATTACCGGGACTAACTACAATGAGCAGTTCTTC.

There are many counts of this clonotype. The rearrangement joins TRBV2 to TRBJ2-3, with 9 bases identical to TRBD2. This CDR3 comprises 13 residues. V trimming: 4 bases; J trimming: 5 bases; junction bases outside the gene matches: 1. CDR1 and CDR2 from the germline V gene are SNHLY and FYNNEI. DNA of the CDR3: TGTGCCAGCAGTGTACTAGCGGGAGATACGCAGTATTTT. This sequence encodes CASSVLAGDTQYF.

This chain links TRBV29-1 with TRBJ2-1, with 7 nucleotides matching TRBD2. Trimming took 3 bases from V and 8 from J; bases not matched to a gene: 7. Germline V gives CDR1 SQVTM, CDR2 ANQGSEA. The CDR3 consists of 13 residues. The CDR3 here is CSVERERLHEQFF. CDR3 sequence (DNA): TGCAGCGTTGAGCGGGAGCGGCTCCATGAGCAGTTCTTC.

This clonotype was counted once. One junction end does not reproduce the germline sequence, and a read error may be involved. V gene TRBV11-2 combines with J gene TRBJ2-1; TRBD2 matches at 8 bases. The CDR3 is 16 amino acids. Germline CDR1 reads SGHAT; CDR2 reads FQNNGV. The CDR3: CASGLASGYLHNEQFF. In DNA form, the CDR3 reads TGTGCCAGCGGCTTAGCTAGCGGGTACTTACACAATGAGCAGTTCTTC.

This clonotype was seen at least ten times. V and J are TRBV28 and TRBJ2-7, with D perhaps matching TRBD1 (5 bases). Germline V gene data show CDR1 as MDHEN and CDR2 as SYDVKM. The CDR3 is 11 residues long. The ends were cut back, 8 bases at V and 4 bases at J, with 9 bases in the middle. CDR3 sequence (DNA): TGTGCCAGCGGGGCCTTATACGAGCAGTACTTC. This sequence encodes CASGALYEQYF.

This clonotype was counted between two and nine times. This chain uses TRBV29-1 with TRBJ1-5; D is perhaps TRBD1 (5 bases). Germline V gene lookup returns CDR1 SQVTM and CDR2 ANQGSEA. Trimming cost V 0 bases and J 11 bases, with 14 bases left between them. This CDR3 is 13 amino acids long. The CDR3 DNA sequence: TGCAGCGTTGAAGATCCCACAGGTTTGGCCCAGCATTTT. This translates into CSVEDPTGLAQHF.

In its sample, this clonotype was seen many times. This rearrangement joins TRBV5-1 to TRBJ2-3; TRBD1 is a possible D gene (6 bases). Trimming cost V 6 bases and J 8 bases, with 13 bases left between them. In germline, CDR1 is SGHRS, CDR2 YFSETQ. The CDR3 contains 12 residues. This CDR3 is CASTEEGGTQYF. The CDR3 DNA reads as TGCGCCAGCACCGAAGAAGGGGGTACGCAGTATTTT. Using reference TRBV5-1 and TRBJ2-3 for the parts outside the CDR3, the full variable domain is KAGVTQTPRYLIKTRGQQVTLSCSPISGHRSVSWYQQTPGQGLQFLFEYFSETQRNKGNFPGRFSGRQFSNSRSEMNVSTLELGDSALYLCASTEEGGTQYFGPGTRLTVL.

About this clonotype itself: Sequence at one end of the junction differs from germline and may be a read error. The J gene is TRBJ1-1, the V gene TRBV25-1; tentative D call: TRBD1 (6 bases). The germline gives CDR1 MGHDK, CDR2 SYGVNS. This CDR3 has 15 amino acids. DNA for the CDR3: TGTGCCAGCAGTCCTCGGACCTCCAGGGGCACTGATGCTTTCTTT. Translated, it gives CASSPRTSRGTDAFF.

On this clonotype: This may be a read error: a much more frequent sequence differs by one nucleotide. The chain joins TRBV20-1 to TRBJ1-5, with 8 bases identical to TRBD1. The CDR3 sequence is 15 residues long. The junction had 9 bases not matched to a gene; V was cut back by 4 bases and J by 4 bases. CDR1 and CDR2 from the germline V gene are DFQATT and SNEGSKA (reference sequence). The CDR3 nucleotides read TGCAGTGCTACCGGACAGAGACAGGGGAATCAGCCCCAGCATTTT. It specifies CSATGQRQGNQPQHF.

The table lists this clonotype with many counts. V usage is TRBV15 and J usage is TRBJ1-4; D gene ambiguous. Per the germline V gene, CDR1 is LNHNV and CDR2 is YYDKDF (reference sequence). The CDR3 length is 12 residues. V gave up 1 base and J gave up 8 bases, with 5 bases separating them. DNA for the CDR3: TGTGCCACCAGCAGAGGGGCCGAAAAACTGTTTTTT. It translates to CATSRGAEKLFF.